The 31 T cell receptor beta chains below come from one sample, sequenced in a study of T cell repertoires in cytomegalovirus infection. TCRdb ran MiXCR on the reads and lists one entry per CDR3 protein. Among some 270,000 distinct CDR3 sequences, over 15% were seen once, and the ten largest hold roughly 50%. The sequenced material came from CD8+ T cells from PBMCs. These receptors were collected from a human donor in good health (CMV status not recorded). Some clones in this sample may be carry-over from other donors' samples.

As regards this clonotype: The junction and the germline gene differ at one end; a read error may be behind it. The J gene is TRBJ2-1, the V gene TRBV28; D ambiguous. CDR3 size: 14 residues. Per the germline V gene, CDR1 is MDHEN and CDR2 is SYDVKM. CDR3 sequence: CASSPPAYYNERFF. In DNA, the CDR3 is TGTGCCAGCAGCCCCCCGGCCTATTACAATGAGCGGTTCTTC.

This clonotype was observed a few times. The CDR3 spells CASSSNIRRGGLNQPQHF. CDR3 sequence (DNA): TGTGCCAGCAGTTCCAATATCCGACGAGGGGGACTGAATCAGCCCCAGCATTTT. The V and J genes are TRBV12-3 or TRBV12-4 and TRBJ1-5; D is perhaps TRBD1 (6 bases). CDR3 length equals 18 residues. Trimming removed 4 bases from V and 4 bases from J, with 23 bases in between.

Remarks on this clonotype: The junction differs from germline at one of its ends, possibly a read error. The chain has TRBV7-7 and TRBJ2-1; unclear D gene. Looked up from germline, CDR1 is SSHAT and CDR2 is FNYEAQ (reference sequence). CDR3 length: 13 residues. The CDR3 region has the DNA TGTGCTAGCAGCCTAAGTAAGAACAATGAGCAGTTCTTC. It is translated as CASSLSKNNEQFF.

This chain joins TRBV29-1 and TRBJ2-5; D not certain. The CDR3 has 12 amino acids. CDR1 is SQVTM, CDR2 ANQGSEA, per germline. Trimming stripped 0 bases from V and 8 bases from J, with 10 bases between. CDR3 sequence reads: CSVEEGWGTQYF. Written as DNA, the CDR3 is TGCAGCGTTGAAGAAGGTTGGGGAACCCAGTACTTC.

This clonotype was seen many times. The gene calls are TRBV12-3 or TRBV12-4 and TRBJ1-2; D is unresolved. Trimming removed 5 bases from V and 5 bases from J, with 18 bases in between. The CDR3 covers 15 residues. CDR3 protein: CASSLGPSPSYGYTF. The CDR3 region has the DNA TGTGCCAGCAGTCTTGGACCCTCACCCTCATATGGCTACACCTTC.

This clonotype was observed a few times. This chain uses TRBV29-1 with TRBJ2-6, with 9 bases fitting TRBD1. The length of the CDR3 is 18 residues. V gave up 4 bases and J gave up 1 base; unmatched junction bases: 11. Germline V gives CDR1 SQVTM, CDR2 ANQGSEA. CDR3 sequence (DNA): TGCAGCGTTGCCCTCTGGACAGGGGACTCTTCTGGGGCCAACGTCCTGACTTTC. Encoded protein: CSVALWTGDSSGANVLTF.

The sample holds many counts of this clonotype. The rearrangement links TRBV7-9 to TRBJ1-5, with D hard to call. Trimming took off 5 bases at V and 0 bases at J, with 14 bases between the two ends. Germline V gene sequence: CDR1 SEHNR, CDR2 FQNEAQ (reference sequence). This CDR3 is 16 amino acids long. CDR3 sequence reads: CASSPTDWDSNQPQHF. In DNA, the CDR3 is TGTGCCAGCAGCCCGACCGACTGGGATAGCAATCAGCCCCAGCATTTT.

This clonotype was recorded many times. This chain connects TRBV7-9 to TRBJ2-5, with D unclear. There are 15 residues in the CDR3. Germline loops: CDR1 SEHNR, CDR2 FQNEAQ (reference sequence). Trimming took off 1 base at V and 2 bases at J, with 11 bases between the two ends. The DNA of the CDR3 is TGTGCCAGCAGCTTAGATTGGTCCAGGCAAGAGACCCAGTACTTC. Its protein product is CASSLDWSRQETQYF.

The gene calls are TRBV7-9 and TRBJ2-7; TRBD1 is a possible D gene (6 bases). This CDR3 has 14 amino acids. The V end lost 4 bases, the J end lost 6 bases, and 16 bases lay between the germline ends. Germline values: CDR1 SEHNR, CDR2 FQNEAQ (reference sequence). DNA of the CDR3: TGTGCCAGCAGCTCCCATCACAGGGATAGCGAGCAGTACTTC. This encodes CASSSHHRDSEQYF. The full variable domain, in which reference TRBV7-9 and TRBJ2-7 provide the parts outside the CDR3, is DTGVSQNPRHKITKRGQNVTFRCDPISEHNRLYWYRQTLGQGPEFLTYFQNEAQLEKSRLLSDRFSAERPKGSFSTLEIQRTEQGDSAMYLCASSSHHRDSEQYFGPGTRLTVT.

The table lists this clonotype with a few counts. This chain's CDR3 is CSARDPEGDNEQFF. The CDR3 DNA follows: TGCAGTGCTAGAGATCCCGAGGGAGACAATGAGCAGTTCTTC. V usage is TRBV20-1 and J usage is TRBJ2-1; D perhaps matches TRBD2 (5 bases). The CDR3 is 14 amino acids. The germline CDR1 and CDR2 sequences are DFQATT and SNEGSKA (reference sequence). V lost 0 bases, J lost 5 bases, and 11 bases lay in between.

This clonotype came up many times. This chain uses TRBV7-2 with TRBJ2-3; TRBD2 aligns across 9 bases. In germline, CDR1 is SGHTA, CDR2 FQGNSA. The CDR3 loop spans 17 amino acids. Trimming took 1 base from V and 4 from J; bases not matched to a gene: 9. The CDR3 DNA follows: TGTGCCAGCAGCTTAGATATGGGCGGGGGGGCCGCAGATACGCAGTATTTT. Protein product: CASSLDMGGGAADTQYF.

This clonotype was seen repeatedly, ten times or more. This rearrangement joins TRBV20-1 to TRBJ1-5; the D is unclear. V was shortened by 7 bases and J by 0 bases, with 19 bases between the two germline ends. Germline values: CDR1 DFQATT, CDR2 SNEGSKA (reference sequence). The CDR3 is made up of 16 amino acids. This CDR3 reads CSEACSSDYSNQPQHF. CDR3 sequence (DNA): TGCAGTGAGGCGTGTAGCAGCGACTATAGCAATCAGCCCCAGCATTTT.

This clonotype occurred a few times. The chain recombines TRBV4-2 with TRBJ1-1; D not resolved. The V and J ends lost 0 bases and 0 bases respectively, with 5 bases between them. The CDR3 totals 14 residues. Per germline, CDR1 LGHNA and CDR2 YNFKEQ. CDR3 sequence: CASSQDLMNTEAFF. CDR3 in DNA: TGTGCCAGCAGCCAAGACCTCATGAACACTGAAGCTTTCTTT.

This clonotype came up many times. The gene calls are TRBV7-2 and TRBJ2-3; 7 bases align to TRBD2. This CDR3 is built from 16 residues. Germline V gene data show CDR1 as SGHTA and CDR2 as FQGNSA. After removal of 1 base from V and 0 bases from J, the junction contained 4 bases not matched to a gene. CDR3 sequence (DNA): TGTGCCAGCAGCTTAGATCGGCGGGGGAGCACAGATACGCAGTATTTT. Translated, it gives CASSLDRRGSTDTQYF.

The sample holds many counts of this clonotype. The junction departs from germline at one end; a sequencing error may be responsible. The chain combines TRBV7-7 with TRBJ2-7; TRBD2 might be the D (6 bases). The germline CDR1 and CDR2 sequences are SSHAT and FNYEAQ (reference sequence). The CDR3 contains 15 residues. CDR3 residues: CASSLAAAAAYEQYF. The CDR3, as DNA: TGTGCTAGCAGCTTAGCGGCGGCGGCAGCCTACGAGCAGTACTTC.

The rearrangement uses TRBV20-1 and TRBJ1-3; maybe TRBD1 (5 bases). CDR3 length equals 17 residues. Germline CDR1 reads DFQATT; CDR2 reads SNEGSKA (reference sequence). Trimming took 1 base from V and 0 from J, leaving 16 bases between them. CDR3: CSARARDPETSGNTIYF. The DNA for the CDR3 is TGCAGTGCTAGAGCACGGGACCCCGAAACCTCTGGAAACACCATATATTTT.

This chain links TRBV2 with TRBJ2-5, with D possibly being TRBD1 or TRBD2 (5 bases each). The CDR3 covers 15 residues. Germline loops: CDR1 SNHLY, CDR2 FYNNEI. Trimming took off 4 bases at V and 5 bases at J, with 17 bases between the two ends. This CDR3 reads CASSGDRVSSETQYF. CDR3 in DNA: TGTGCCAGCAGTGGGGACCGCGTTAGTTCGGAGACCCAGTACTTC.

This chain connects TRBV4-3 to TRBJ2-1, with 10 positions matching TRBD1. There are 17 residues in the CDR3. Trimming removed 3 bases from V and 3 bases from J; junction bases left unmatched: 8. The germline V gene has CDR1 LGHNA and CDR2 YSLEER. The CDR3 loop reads CASSQSTGTGVYNEQFF. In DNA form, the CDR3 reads TGCGCCAGCAGCCAGAGTACCGGGACAGGGGTCTACAATGAGCAGTTCTTC.

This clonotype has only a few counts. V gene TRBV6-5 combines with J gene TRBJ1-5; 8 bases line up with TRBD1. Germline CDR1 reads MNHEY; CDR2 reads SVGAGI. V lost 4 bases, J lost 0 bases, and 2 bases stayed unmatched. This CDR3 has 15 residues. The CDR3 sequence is CASSSQGDSNQPQHF. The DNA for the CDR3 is TGTGCCAGCAGTTCACAGGGGGATAGCAATCAGCCCCAGCATTTT.

The CDR3 bases are TGTGCCAGCAGCTTAGGGGGGGGCCTTTTGTTGCATGAGCAGTTCTTC. This encodes CASSLGGGLLLHEQFF. The chain carries TRBV7-2 and TRBJ2-1, with a weak D call TRBD2 (7 bases). Germline lookup yields CDR1 SGHTA and CDR2 FQGNSA. This CDR3 contains 16 residues. Trimming took 1 base from V and 8 from J, leaving 18 bases between them. The variable domain in full, with the rest retrieved from reference TRBV7-2 and TRBJ2-1, is GAGVSQSPSNKVTEKGKDVELRCDPISGHTALYWYRQSLGQGLEFLIYFQGNSAPDKSGLPSDRFSAERTGGSVSTLTIQRTQQEDSAVYLCASSLGGGLLLHEQFFGPGTRLTVL.

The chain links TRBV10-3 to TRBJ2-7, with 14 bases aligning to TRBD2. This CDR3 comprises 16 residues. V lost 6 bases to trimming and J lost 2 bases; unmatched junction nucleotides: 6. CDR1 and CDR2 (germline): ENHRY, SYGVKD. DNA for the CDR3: TGTGCCATCAGGGTCGGACTAGCGGGGGGACCCTACGAGCAGTACTTC. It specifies CAIRVGLAGGPYEQYF.

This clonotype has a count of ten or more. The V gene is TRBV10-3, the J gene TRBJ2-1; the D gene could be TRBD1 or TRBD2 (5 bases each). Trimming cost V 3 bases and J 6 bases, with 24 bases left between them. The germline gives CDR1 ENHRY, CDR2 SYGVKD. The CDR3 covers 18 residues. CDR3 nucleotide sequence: TGTGCCATCAGTGATTTTAGGCCTGTTCGAAGGGGACCCAATGAGCAGTTCTTC. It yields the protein CAISDFRPVRRGPNEQFF.

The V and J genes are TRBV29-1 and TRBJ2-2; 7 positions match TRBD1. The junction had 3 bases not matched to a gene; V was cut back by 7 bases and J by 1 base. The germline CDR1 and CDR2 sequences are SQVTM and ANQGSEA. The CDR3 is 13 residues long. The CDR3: CSGTGENTGELFF. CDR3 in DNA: TGCAGCGGGACAGGAGAGAACACCGGGGAGCTGTTTTTT.

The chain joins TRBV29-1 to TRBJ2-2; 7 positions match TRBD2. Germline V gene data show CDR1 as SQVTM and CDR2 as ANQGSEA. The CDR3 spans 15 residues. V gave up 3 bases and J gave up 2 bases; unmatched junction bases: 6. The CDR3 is CSVEAGDPNTGELFF. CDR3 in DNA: TGCAGCGTTGAGGCGGGGGACCCAAACACCGGGGAGCTGTTTTTT.

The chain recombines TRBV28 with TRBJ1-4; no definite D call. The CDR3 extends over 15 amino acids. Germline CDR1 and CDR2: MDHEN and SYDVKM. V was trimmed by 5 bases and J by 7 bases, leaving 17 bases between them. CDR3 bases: TGTGCCAGCAGTCCTACACTTGCTCCCCTTGAAAAACTGTTTTTT. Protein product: CASSPTLAPLEKLFF.

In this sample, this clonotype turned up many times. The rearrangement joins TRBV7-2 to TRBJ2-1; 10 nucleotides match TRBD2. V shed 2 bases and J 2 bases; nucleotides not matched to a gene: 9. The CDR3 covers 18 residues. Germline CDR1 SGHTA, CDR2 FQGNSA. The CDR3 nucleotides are TGTGCCAGCAGCTTAAATAGCGGGGGGTCGACGGCCTACAATGAGCAGTTCTTC. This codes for CASSLNSGGSTAYNEQFF.

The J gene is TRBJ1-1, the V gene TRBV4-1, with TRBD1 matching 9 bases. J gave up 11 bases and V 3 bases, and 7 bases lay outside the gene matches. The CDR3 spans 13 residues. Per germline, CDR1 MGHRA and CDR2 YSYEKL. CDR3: CASSQTQGADAFF. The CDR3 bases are TGCGCCAGCAGCCAGACACAGGGGGCCGACGCTTTCTTT.

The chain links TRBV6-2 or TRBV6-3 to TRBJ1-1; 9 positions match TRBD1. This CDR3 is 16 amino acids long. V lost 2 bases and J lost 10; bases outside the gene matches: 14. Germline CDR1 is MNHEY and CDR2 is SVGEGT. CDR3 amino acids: CASSYLPGQGTPRAFF. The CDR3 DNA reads TGTGCCAGCAGTTACCTCCCTGGACAGGGGACGCCTAGAGCTTTCTTT.

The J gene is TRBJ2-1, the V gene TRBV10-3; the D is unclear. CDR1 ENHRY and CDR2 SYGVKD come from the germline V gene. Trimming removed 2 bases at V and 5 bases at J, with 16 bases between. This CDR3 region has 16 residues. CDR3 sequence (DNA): TGTGCCATCAGTGAGCTCGACAAATTAGCCCACAATGAGCAGTTCTTC. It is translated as CAISELDKLAHNEQFF.

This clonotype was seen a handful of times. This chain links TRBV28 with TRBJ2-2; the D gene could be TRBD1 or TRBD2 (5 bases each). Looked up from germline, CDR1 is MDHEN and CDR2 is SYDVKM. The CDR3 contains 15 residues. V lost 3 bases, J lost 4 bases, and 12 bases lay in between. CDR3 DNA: TGTGCCAGCAGTTTGGGGACGGGCATCACCGGGGAGCTGTTTTTT. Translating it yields CASSLGTGITGELFF. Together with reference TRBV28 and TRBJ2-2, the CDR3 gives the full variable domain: DVKVTQSSRYLVKRTGEKVFLECVQDMDHENMFWYRQDPGLGLRLIYFSYDVKMKEKGDIPEGYSVSREKKERFSLILESASTNQTSMYLCASSLGTGITGELFFGEGSRLTVL.

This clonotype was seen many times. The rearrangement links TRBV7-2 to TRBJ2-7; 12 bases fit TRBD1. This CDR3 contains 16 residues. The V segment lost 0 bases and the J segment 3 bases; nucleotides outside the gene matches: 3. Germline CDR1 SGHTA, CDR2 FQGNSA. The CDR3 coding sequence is TGTGCCAGCAGCTTAGCGGGACAGGGGGCATACTACGAGCAGTACTTC. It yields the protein CASSLAGQGAYYEQYF.